These 16 T cell receptor beta chains came from one sample sequenced in a study of molecular identifiers for immune sequencing clone quantification. One entry per CDR3 protein results from TCRdb running MiXCR on the PCR reads. The sample carries about 97,000 distinct CDR3 sequences, 30% to 35% recorded once. Specimen: naive CD8+ T cells from blood, with Jurkat cell RNA spiked in. The subset denotes: FACS-sorted CD8+CD4-CCR7+CD45RA+ naive T cells. Source of these receptors: a human donor in good health. Some libraries in this study had Jurkat cell RNA spiked in.

The sample holds a few counts of this clonotype. CDR3 in DNA: TGTGCCAGCAGGGAAGGGAGCGGTTACGAGCAGTACTTC. It yields the protein CASREGSGYEQYF. This chain joins TRBV27 and TRBJ2-7, with D perhaps TRBD2 (5 bases). The germline gives CDR1 MNHEY, CDR2 SMNVEV (reference sequence). The V end was cut by 6 bases, the J end by 4 bases, with 13 bases between. The CDR3 is 13 residues long.

V gene TRBV6-6 combines with J gene TRBJ2-5, with D perhaps matching TRBD1 (6 bases). The V gene's germline CDR1 is MNHNY and CDR2 SVGAGI (reference sequence). The CDR3 runs 16 residues. Between the trimmed V and J ends, which lost 2 bases and 2 bases, there was a span of 15 bases. CDR3 sequence reads: CASSYGGMTLQETQYF. As DNA, the CDR3 is TGTGCCAGCAGTTACGGGGGCATGACACTGCAAGAGACCCAGTACTTC.

The chain uses TRBV14 and TRBJ2-7; D is uncertain. The V gene's germline CDR1 is SGHDN and CDR2 FVKESK. The CDR3 length is 12 residues. V lost 0 bases and J lost 6, with 6 bases in between. In DNA, the CDR3 is TGTGCCAGCAGCCAAGAAGGTCTCGAGCAGTACTTC. This encodes CASSQEGLEQYF.

The rearrangement joins TRBV20-1 to TRBJ2-3; 10 nucleotides line up with TRBD2. Trimming took 0 bases from V and 2 from J; bases not matched to a gene: 8. The CDR3 sequence is 17 residues long. Germline CDR1 DFQATT, CDR2 SNEGSKA (reference sequence). The CDR3 DNA reads TGCAGTGCTAGAGAAAGGTGGACTAGCGGATTCACAGATACGCAGTATTTT. It yields the protein CSARERWTSGFTDTQYF.

This chain connects TRBV27 to TRBJ2-7; 7 bases match TRBD1. The CDR3 extends over 13 amino acids. Per germline, CDR1 MNHEY and CDR2 SMNVEV (reference sequence). V was pared by 5 bases and J by 6 bases, with 7 bases of the junction left unmatched. The CDR3: CASSPQGVGEQYF. The CDR3, as DNA: TGTGCCAGCAGTCCTCAGGGGGTAGGCGAGCAGTACTTC.

Comment on this clonotype: One end of the junction varies from germline; a read error may be responsible. The genes are TRBV19 and TRBJ2-2, with D maybe TRBD2 (5 bases). Germline CDR1 LNHDA, CDR2 SQIVND (reference sequence). The CDR3 contains 13 residues. The CDR3 loop is CASSIGNTGEPFF. The CDR3 coding sequence is TGTGCCAGTAGTATAGGTAACACCGGGGAGCCGTTTTTT.

About this clonotype itself: One junction end disagrees with the germline gene, perhaps due to a read error. The V call is TRBV27, the J call TRBJ1-5, with D tentatively TRBD1 (5 bases). Germline V lookup: CDR1 MNHEY, CDR2 SMNVEV (reference sequence). This CDR3 spans 14 amino acids. CDR3 DNA sequence: TGTGCCAGCAGTATATCGGGGCAGGATCAGCCCCAGCATTTT. Residues: CASSISGQDQPQHF.

This clonotype has at least ten counts. The genes are TRBV6-6 and TRBJ2-3; D may be TRBD1 or TRBD2 (5 bases each). The length of the CDR3 is 14 residues. Between the trimmed V and J ends, which lost 5 bases and 0 bases, there was a span of 9 bases. CDR1 MNHNY and CDR2 SVGAGI come from the germline V gene (reference sequence). The CDR3 is CASSPWDSTDTQYF. DNA for the CDR3: TGTGCCAGCAGTCCCTGGGACAGCACAGATACGCAGTATTTT.

This clonotype came up many times. The chain is built from TRBV7-6 and TRBJ2-3; 7 positions agree with TRBD1. This CDR3 has 15 residues. V dropped 2 bases and J dropped 2; count of bases not matched to a gene: 4. CDR1 and CDR2 (germline): SGHVS, FNYEAQ. CDR3 sequence: CASSLSDRDTDTQYF. As DNA, the CDR3 is TGTGCCAGCAGCTTATCTGACAGGGACACAGATACGCAGTATTTT.

The genes are TRBV2 and TRBJ1-2; D not certain. The length of the CDR3 is 8 residues. V was pared by 3 bases and J by 11 bases, with 1 base between. Germline CDR1 reads SNHLY; CDR2 reads FYNNEI. CDR3 nucleotide sequence: TGTGCCAGCAGTGATTACACCTTC. Translated: CASSDYTF.

This clonotype has more than one count but fewer than ten. The chain recombines TRBV9 with TRBJ2-3; D is unresolved. The germline V gene has CDR1 SGDLS and CDR2 YYNGEE. This CDR3 is 12 amino acids long. V gave up 6 bases and J gave up 1 base, with 6 bases separating them. The CDR3 nucleotides read TGTGCCAGCAACGCGGGCACAGATACGCAGTATTTT. Translation gives CASNAGTDTQYF.

This clonotype was detected only a few times. V is TRBV28 and J is TRBJ1-1; D is ambiguous. Per the germline V gene, CDR1 is MDHEN and CDR2 is SYDVKM. This CDR3 is 12 amino acids long. Trimming took 7 bases from V and 1 from J, leaving 7 bases between them. CDR3 DNA: TGTGCCAGCATTTCCCAGAACACTGAAGCTTTCTTT. Protein sequence: CASISQNTEAFF.

The chain joins TRBV4-1 to TRBJ1-4, with D tentatively TRBD1 (5 bases). The V end lost 1 base, the J end lost 13 bases, and 16 bases lay between the germline ends. Germline V gene sequence: CDR1 MGHRA, CDR2 YSYEKL. This CDR3 contains 14 residues. In DNA form, the CDR3 reads TGCGCCAGCAGCCAAGTAGACAGCAATGAGATACTGTTTTTT. Amino acids: CASSQVDSNEILFF.

This clonotype showed up many times. The chain has TRBV4-3 and TRBJ2-5; the D gene is possibly TRBD1 (5 bases). CDR3 length: 15 amino acids. The germline V gene has CDR1 LGHNA and CDR2 YSLEER. Trimming took off 1 base at V and 0 bases at J, with 9 bases between the two ends. Here the CDR3 DNA reads TGCGCCAGCAGCCAAGTCTGGGGCAACCAAGAGACCCAGTACTTC. Encoded protein: CASSQVWGNQETQYF.

This clonotype was found many times. The chain links TRBV6-5 to TRBJ1-1; D unresolved. Germline values: CDR1 MNHEY, CDR2 SVGAGI. The V and J ends lost 10 bases and 0 bases respectively, with 12 bases between them. The CDR3 is 13 amino acids. The CDR3 reads CATLEVLNTEAFF. Written as DNA, the CDR3 is TGTGCCACCTTAGAGGTGCTGAACACTGAAGCTTTCTTT.

V usage is TRBV27 and J usage is TRBJ2-7; 7 positions match TRBD1. V lost 5 bases to trimming and J lost 3 bases; unmatched junction nucleotides: 10. The CDR3 is 15 residues long. Germline CDR1 MNHEY, CDR2 SMNVEV (reference sequence). The CDR3 bases are TGTGCCAGCAGTACATACAGGGGCAGGGTCTACGAGCAGTACTTC. Its translation: CASSTYRGRVYEQYF.